This T cell receptor beta chain appears in the sequencing data of a study of blood T cells in healthy people across ages. Study observations and caveats: Among long-lived donors, naive CD4+ cells were more numerous and diversity higher than in aged donors.

As to this clonotype: Its specificity is unknown.

The use of a sample-barcoded 5' primer and a J-beta primer mix characterized a second PCR of roughly 7 to 11 cycles. TCRdb re-called the 5' RACE reads with MiXCR, one entry per CDR3 protein. The table includes about 1.6 million distinct CDR3 sequences, around 35% detected once. Germline values: CDR1 SGDLS, CDR2 YYNGEE. The V segment lost 3 bases and the J segment 6 bases; nucleotides outside the gene matches: 10. The CDR3 runs to 15 residues. Sequencing was done on a sample of blood. The clonotype was recovered from a woman in her twenties or thirties in good health. The chain uses TRBV9 and TRBJ2-3; 7 positions agree with TRBD2. The CDR3 bases are TGTGCCAGCAGCGGGGCTAGCGGAGTAATGGATACGCAGTATTTT. Protein: CASSGASGVMDTQYF.